A single sample gave rise to the 19 T cell receptor beta chains below, sequenced in a study of cytomegalovirus exposure and HLA in healthy donors. Repertoires were generated with immunoSEQ multiplex PCR, while TCRdb's copy carries only in-frame clones and drops some. Here the sample spans about 120,000 clones, more than 75% being singletons. Sequenced input: PBMCs. The receptors shown here come from a woman in her twenties or thirties in good health and CMV-seropositive.

The chain combines TRBV7-2 with TRBJ2-7; 8 bases map to TRBD1. Germline CDR1 reads SGHTA; CDR2 reads FQGNSA. This CDR3 comprises 14 residues. V lost 4 bases and J lost 0; bases outside the gene matches: 2. CDR3 bases: TGTGCCAGCAGCTCTACAGGGGGCTCCTACGAGCAGTACTTC. It encodes CASSSTGGSYEQYF.

The chain joins TRBV6-5 to TRBJ2-2, with TRBD2 matching 10 bases. CDR1 is MNHEY, CDR2 SVGAGI, per germline. There are 15 residues in the CDR3. V trimming: 2 bases; J trimming: 6 bases; junction bases outside the gene matches: 3. CDR3 in amino acids: CASSYPTSGAGELFF. CDR3 nucleotide sequence: TGTGCCAGCAGTTACCCTACTAGCGGGGCCGGGGAGCTGTTTTTT.

The chain recombines TRBV7-8 with TRBJ2-1, with D hard to call. CDR1 is SGHVS, CDR2 FQNEAQ, per germline. CDR3 size: 15 residues. V dropped 1 base and J dropped 8 bases, with 15 bases sitting between them. CDR3 sequence reads: CASSLVGSGIDEQFF. In DNA, the CDR3 is TGTGCCAGCAGCTTAGTTGGGTCGGGTATCGATGAGCAGTTCTTC.

The chain combines TRBV7-3 with TRBJ2-5, with D uncertain. V gave up 3 bases and J gave up 2 bases, with 7 bases separating them. The CDR3 runs to 13 residues. The germline V gene has CDR1 SGHTA and CDR2 FQGTGA. CDR3: CASSFGPQETQYF. CDR3 bases: TGTGCCAGCAGCTTTGGGCCTCAAGAGACCCAGTACTTC.

The chain uses TRBV4-1 and TRBJ2-1; the match to TRBD2 covers 8 bases. Trimming at V came to 4 bases and at J to 4 bases, leaving 3 bases not matched to a gene. Germline V lookup: CDR1 MGHRA, CDR2 YSYEKL. This CDR3 is 14 amino acids long. CDR3 residues: CASSRREGYNEQFF. In DNA form, the CDR3 reads TGCGCCAGCAGCCGCCGGGAGGGATACAATGAGCAGTTCTTC.

The genes are TRBV5-6 and TRBJ2-7, with 15 bases aligning to TRBD2. Germline values: CDR1 SGHDT, CDR2 YYEEEE. V trimming: 4 bases; J trimming: 4 bases; junction bases outside the gene matches: 6. The CDR3 is 16 amino acids. CDR3 protein: CASSLGLAGGPYEQYF. As DNA, the CDR3 is TGTGCCAGCAGCCTCGGACTAGCGGGAGGGCCGTACGAGCAGTACTTC.

This chain uses TRBV2 with TRBJ2-2; 9 nucleotides align to TRBD1. With 7 bases clipped from V and 3 bases from J, the junction kept 3 bases outside the gene matches. The CDR3 is made up of 14 amino acids. Germline V lookup: CDR1 SNHLY, CDR2 FYNNEI. The CDR3 DNA is TGTGCCAGCATGAGGACAGGGGACACCGGGGAGCTGTTTTTT. Its protein product is CASMRTGDTGELFF.

This clone was seen just once. This chain links TRBV7-9 with TRBJ1-3, with TRBD1 as a possible D gene (6 bases). The V gene lost 10 bases and the J gene lost 0 bases, with 19 bases spanning the gap. There are 16 residues in the CDR3. CDR1 is SEHNR and CDR2 is FQNEAQ in the germline V gene (reference sequence). The CDR3 loop reads CATDRGGTSSGNTIYF. CDR3 DNA sequence: TGTGCCACCGACCGGGGGGGCACTTCCTCTGGAAACACCATATATTTT.

V and J are TRBV30 and TRBJ1-1; a possible D gene is TRBD1 (6 bases). This CDR3 is 13 amino acids long. V dropped 3 bases and J dropped 1 base, with 9 bases sitting between them. CDR1 and CDR2 from the germline V gene are GTSNPN and SVGIG (reference sequence). The CDR3 bases are TGTGCCTGGAGGGACAGTGGGAACACTGAAGCTTTCTTT. Translation gives CAWRDSGNTEAFF.

The chain employs TRBV7-3 and TRBJ1-3; 9 bases are a match to TRBD1. J lost 4 bases, V lost 5 bases, and 6 bases had no gene match. The length of the CDR3 is 15 residues. Germline V lookup: CDR1 SGHTA, CDR2 FQGTGA. The CDR3 region has the DNA TGTGCCAGCAGCCCCGGGACAGGGAAAGGAAACACCATATATTTT. It specifies CASSPGTGKGNTIYF.

The gene calls are TRBV7-2 and TRBJ1-6, with D unclear. This CDR3 is built from 15 residues. Per the germline V gene, CDR1 is SGHTA and CDR2 is FQGNSA. V shed 7 bases and J shed 6 bases, with 16 bases lying between them. CDR3 nucleotides: TGTGCCAGCACCCCGTCCGGGGTAGGTAATTCACCCCTCCACTTT. Its protein is CASTPSGVGNSPLHF.

The chain uses TRBV7-2 and TRBJ2-7; TRBD2 matches at 10 bases. Germline-derived CDR1 and CDR2 are SGHTA and FQGNSA. J lost 3 bases, V lost 5 bases, and 4 bases had no gene match. The CDR3 is made up of 14 amino acids. The CDR3 region has the DNA TGTGCCAGCAGCATATCTAGCGGGGGCTACGAGCAGTACTTC. Translated: CASSISSGGYEQYF.

The chain carries TRBV5-1 and TRBJ2-3; tentative D call: TRBD1 (6 bases). CDR3 length equals 14 residues. V shed 4 bases and J shed 3 bases, with 12 bases lying between them. Germline CDR1 is SGHRS and CDR2 is YFSETQ. The CDR3 loop is CASSMKGDTDTQYF. CDR3 DNA: TGCGCCAGCAGCATGAAGGGGGATACAGATACGCAGTATTTT.

The chain employs TRBV5-6 and TRBJ2-4; D ambiguous. The CDR3 totals 12 residues. Germline-derived CDR1 and CDR2 are SGHDT and YYEEEE. Trimming removed 2 bases at V and 7 bases at J, with 7 bases between. CDR3 protein: CASSFGRNIQYF. The CDR3 nucleotides read TGTGCCAGCAGCTTTGGGCGTAACATTCAGTACTTC.

The chain is built from TRBV5-1 and TRBJ2-7, with TRBD2 identical over 10 bases. The CDR3 totals 20 residues. J was trimmed by 3 bases and V by 0 bases; bases with no gene match: 18. Germline CDR1 SGHRS, CDR2 YFSETQ. CDR3 sequence: CASSLGRRSSGTSVIYEQYF. The CDR3 DNA is TGCGCCAGCAGCTTGGGACGGCGAAGCTCCGGGACTAGCGTAATCTACGAGCAGTACTTC.

The CDR3 here is CAWRKGAEGYTF. Here the CDR3 DNA reads TGTGCCTGGAGAAAGGGGGCGGAGGGCTACACCTTC. The gene calls are TRBV30 and TRBJ1-2, with 7 nucleotides matching TRBD1. Germline trimming cut 3 bases from V and 8 bases from J; bases unmatched to any gene: 6. The CDR3 loop spans 12 amino acids. Germline loops: CDR1 GTSNPN, CDR2 SVGIG (reference sequence). The full variable domain, with the rest looked up from reference TRBV30 and TRBJ1-2, is SQTIHQWPATLVQPVGSPLSLECTVEGTSNPNLYWYRQAAGRGLQLLFYSVGIGQISSEVPQNLSASRPQDRQFILSSKKLLLSDSGFYLCAWRKGAEGYTFGSGTRLTVV.

This clone has just one count. The V and J genes are TRBV2 and TRBJ2-7; 8 bases fit TRBD2. There are 15 residues in the CDR3. Germline-derived CDR1 and CDR2 are SNHLY and FYNNEI. V lost 4 bases to trimming and J lost 2 bases; unmatched junction nucleotides: 7. CDR3 protein: CASSASPGGAYEQYF. CDR3 nucleotide sequence: TGTGCCAGCAGTGCTTCCCCGGGGGGGGCCTACGAGCAGTACTTC.

The rearrangement uses TRBV6-1 and TRBJ2-1; 9 bases line up with TRBD2. CDR3 size: 12 residues. V lost 6 bases, J lost 12 bases, and 6 bases stayed unmatched. Germline V gene sequence: CDR1 MNHNS, CDR2 SASEGT. CDR3 region: CASRELAGAQFF. The DNA of the CDR3 is TGTGCCAGCAGGGAATTAGCGGGAGCGCAGTTCTTC.

J is TRBJ1-1 and V is TRBV6-6, with 9 bases fitting TRBD1. Trimming at V came to 4 bases and at J to 5 bases, leaving 5 bases not matched to a gene. Germline CDR1 MNHNY, CDR2 SVGAGI (reference sequence). The CDR3 is 14 amino acids. As DNA, the CDR3 is TGTGCCAGCAGTTCCAGGACAGGGGTAACTGAAGCTTTCTTT. The encoded protein is CASSSRTGVTEAFF.